This T cell receptor (beta chain) derives from a study of blood T cell repertoires in COVID-19. Germline values: CDR1 SGHTA, CDR2 FQGNSA. The CDR3 runs 15 residues. Trimming took 5 bases from V and 0 from J, leaving 11 bases between them. Participant ages covered roughly 18 to 90 years across approximately 25 US areas. TCRdb's table, derived via immunoSEQ multiplex PCR, lists solely in-frame clones and lacks some. The data contain over 200,000 clones, around 86% of them singletons. The sequence came from a woman aged 45-65 years with acute COVID-19. Sequenced sample: PBMCs or T cells enriched from blood (not recorded which). The rearrangement joins TRBV7-2 to TRBJ2-1; D remains unclear. The CDR3 sequence: CASSTPTGSYNEQFF. The CDR3 region has the DNA TGTGCCAGCAGCACGCCGACGGGCTCCTACAATGAGCAGTTCTTC.